Below are 2 T cell receptor beta chains sequenced from a single sample in a study of Ad26.COV2.S vaccination and SARS-CoV-2 variants. Here immunoSEQ multiplex PCR was the method, and the copy in TCRdb shows in-frame clones only, minus some. The sample holds some 250,000 clones; roughly 90% are singletons and the top ten take about 11%. The treatment was: about 20 received Ad26.COV2.S at low or high dose, single or two shots; roughly 5 received placebo; per-sample allocation not given. It was on day 63 after the first vaccine or placebo injection that samples were taken. Here the sequenced sample was peripheral blood, taken in a trial of Ad26.COV2.S vaccine versus placebo. Every receptor here comes from a person between 18 and 65 years old who received the Ad26.COV2.S COVID-19 vaccine or a placebo.

This clone was picked up one time. The chain has TRBV28 and TRBJ2-3, with 8 bases aligning to TRBD2. CDR1 is MDHEN, CDR2 SYDVKM, per germline. The CDR3 runs 17 residues. Trimming took 2 bases from V and 3 from J; bases not matched to a gene: 10. CDR3 nucleotides: TGTGCCAGCAGTTTAAGGACTAGCTTTGCGGTGACAGATACGCAGTATTTT. Translated, it gives CASSLRTSFAVTDTQYF.

V gene TRBV19 combines with J gene TRBJ2-7; TRBD1 is a possible D gene (5 bases). The CDR3 spans 15 residues. Per the germline V gene, CDR1 is LNHDA and CDR2 is SQIVND (reference sequence). V was trimmed by 2 bases and J by 6 bases, leaving 17 bases between them. CDR3 residues: CASSINRTPNSEQYF. The DNA for the CDR3 is TGTGCCAGTAGTATAAACAGGACCCCTAACTCCGAGCAGTACTTC.